This TCR beta chain was documented in a study of radiation and T cells in renal cell carcinoma. Study-level points and caveats: From baseline, blood top tumor clonotypes peaked at 2 weeks post-radiation.

This clone was detected only once. Its antigen is not identified. The time point was: blood 4 weeks post-SBRT, at nephrectomy. As for treatment: 15 Gy SBRT to primary tumor, nephrectomy 4 weeks later. Nephrectomy followed 15 Gy stereotactic body radiation by 4 weeks. The tumor was a clear cell renal cell carcinoma. Sequenced by immunoSEQ multiplex PCR; TCRdb stores in-frame clones only, minus some. This sample has about 100,000 clones, with approximately 82% found just once. The length of the CDR3 is 14 residues. Per germline, CDR1 ENHRY and CDR2 SYGVKD. V shed 3 bases and J 4 bases; nucleotides not matched to a gene: 1.

Here the sequenced sample was blood, taken from a patient whose treatment included radiotherapy and nephrectomy. V is TRBV10-3 and J is TRBJ2-3, with TRBD2 matching 10 bases. The sequence was collected from a man in his 60s with renal cell carcinoma. The CDR3 region has the DNA TGTGCCATCAGTGACGGACTAGCGGCAGATACGCAGTATTTT. Translation: CAISDGLAADTQYF.